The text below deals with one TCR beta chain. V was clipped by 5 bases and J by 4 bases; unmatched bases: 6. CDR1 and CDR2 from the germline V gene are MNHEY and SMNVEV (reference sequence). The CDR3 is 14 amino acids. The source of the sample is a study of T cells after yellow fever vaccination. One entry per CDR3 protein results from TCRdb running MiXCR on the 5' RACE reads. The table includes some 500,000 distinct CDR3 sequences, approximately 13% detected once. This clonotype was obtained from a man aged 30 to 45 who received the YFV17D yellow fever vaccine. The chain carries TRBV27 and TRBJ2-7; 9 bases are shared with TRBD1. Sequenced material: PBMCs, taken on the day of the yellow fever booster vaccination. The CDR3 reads CASSHGTGLYEQYF. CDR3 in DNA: TGTGCCAGCAGTCACGGGACAGGGCTGTACGAGCAGTACTTC.